These 30 T cell receptor beta chains share one sample of origin, sequenced in a study of blood T cell repertoires in COVID-19. Repertoires were generated with immunoSEQ multiplex PCR, while TCRdb's copy carries only in-frame clones and drops some. The table shows fewer than 250,000 clones, with 70% to 90% occurring only once. Input material: PBMCs or T cells enriched from blood (not recorded which). The source of these receptors is a man aged 30-40 years who had recovered from COVID-19.

The chain links TRBV6-4 to TRBJ2-1; D is unclear. CDR3 length: 13 amino acids. The ends were cut back, 5 bases at V and 5 bases at J, with 10 bases in the middle. Germline CDR1 and CDR2: MRHNA and SNTAGT. This CDR3 is CASSTGADNEQFF. CDR3 in DNA: TGTGCCAGCAGTACCGGAGCAGACAATGAGCAGTTCTTC.

The rearrangement joins TRBV19 to TRBJ1-2; D unclear. There are 10 residues in the CDR3. Between the trimmed V and J ends, which lost 7 bases and 6 bases, there was a span of 6 bases. Per germline, CDR1 LNHDA and CDR2 SQIVND (reference sequence). The CDR3: CASKNNGYTF. The DNA of the CDR3 is TGTGCCAGTAAAAACAATGGCTACACCTTC.

This chain connects TRBV6-6 to TRBJ1-4; D might be TRBD1 (5 bases). The V and J ends lost 4 bases and 6 bases respectively, with 12 bases between them. Germline loops: CDR1 MNHNY, CDR2 SVGAGI (reference sequence). CDR3 size: 14 residues. For the CDR3, the DNA is TGTGCCAGCAGTTCCCACGACAGCGATGAAAAACTGTTTTTT. Translated, it gives CASSSHDSDEKLFF.

The gene calls are TRBV7-9 and TRBJ1-5; tentative D call: TRBD1 (6 bases). There are 16 residues in the CDR3. Trimming stripped 4 bases from V and 6 bases from J, with 19 bases between. Germline V lookup: CDR1 SEHNR, CDR2 FQNEAQ (reference sequence). The CDR3 reads CASSSSRQGKIQPQHF. The CDR3 DNA sequence: TGTGCCAGCAGCTCGTCCCGGCAGGGGAAGATTCAGCCCCAGCATTTT.

The rearrangement uses TRBV21-1 and TRBJ2-7; the table names TRBD2, a call not compared with the DNA. TRBV21-1 corresponds to a pseudogene. The CDR3 is 15 residues long. CDR3 in amino acids: CASSFTSGRTYEQYF. Written as DNA, the CDR3 is TGTGCCAGCAGCTTCACTAGCGGCCGCACCTACGAGCAGTACTTC.

V usage is TRBV6-5 and J usage is TRBJ1-4; D might be TRBD1 (5 bases). The CDR3 is 16 residues long. Germline V gives CDR1 MNHEY, CDR2 SVGAGI. Trimming cost V 4 bases and J 8 bases, with 20 bases left between them. CDR3 nucleotides: TGTGCCAGCAGTTTCACTAGTCTTTCCCGGGGGGAAAAACTGTTTTTT. Protein product: CASSFTSLSRGEKLFF.

This chain uses TRBV28 with TRBJ2-7; D unclear. The germline V gene encodes CDR1 MDHEN and CDR2 SYDVKM. V lost 4 bases and J lost 7, with 11 bases in between. This CDR3 is 12 amino acids long. CDR3 in amino acids: CASSSPTGEQYF. DNA of the CDR3: TGTGCCAGCAGTTCCCCGACTGGGGAGCAGTACTTC.

Notes on this clone: This sample also contains other DNA sequences that code for the same CDR3. The genes are TRBV7-2 and TRBJ2-7; D is possibly TRBD2 (5 bases). Per germline, CDR1 SGHTA and CDR2 FQGNSA. Deletions cut 2 bases from V and 10 bases from J, with 18 bases between. The CDR3 has 14 amino acids. The CDR3 nucleotides are TGTGCCAGCAGCTTAAGGTGGACTGGGCGCGAACAGTACTTC. Protein product: CASSLRWTGREQYF.

The chain couples TRBV5-1 to TRBJ2-5, with 14 bases identical to TRBD2. J lost 2 bases, V lost 0 bases, and 9 bases had no gene match. CDR1 SGHRS and CDR2 YFSETQ come from the germline V gene. The CDR3 runs to 19 residues. CDR3 residues: CASSLAPTSGGGSQETQYF. The CDR3 DNA is TGCGCCAGCAGCTTGGCCCCGACTAGCGGGGGGGGATCACAAGAGACCCAGTACTTC.

This clone has just a few counts. The V and J genes are TRBV5-1 and TRBJ1-6; 8 bases map to TRBD1. This CDR3 is built from 14 residues. Losses at the gene ends were 4 bases for V and 7 bases for J; bases not matched to a gene: 4. The germline V gene has CDR1 SGHRS and CDR2 YFSETQ. The CDR3, as DNA: TGCGCCAGCAGCCCAGGGGGCGGCAATTCACCCCTCCACTTT. It translates to CASSPGGGNSPLHF.

J is TRBJ1-2 and V is TRBV4-3; D gene unclear. The ends were cut back, 0 bases at V and 8 bases at J, with 28 bases in the middle. Per the germline V gene, CDR1 is LGHNA and CDR2 is YSLEER. The CDR3 is 19 amino acids. CDR3 DNA sequence: TGCGCCAGCAGCCAAGATGAGAAAAGGTCGCTTCCACCTAGTCTGGGCTACACCTTC. It specifies CASSQDEKRSLPPSLGYTF.

This clone is a singleton in its sample. The genes are TRBV4-1 and TRBJ1-2; maybe TRBD1 (6 bases). The CDR3 is made up of 14 amino acids. Germline V gene sequence: CDR1 MGHRA, CDR2 YSYEKL. V lost 5 bases to trimming and J lost 4 bases, with 14 bases between them. For the CDR3, the DNA is TGCGCCAGCAGCTTGATGACAGGAGCCTATGGCTACACCTTC. It specifies CASSLMTGAYGYTF.

The CDR3 is CASSKRTSGIYEQYF. The CDR3 DNA sequence: TGTGCCAGCAGCAAAAGGACTAGCGGGATCTACGAGCAGTACTTC. The chain employs TRBV21-1 and TRBJ2-7; TRBD2 reflects the table's D call only, with no check against the DNA. TRBV21-1 is a recognized pseudogene. The CDR3 contains 15 residues.

This chain links TRBV20-1 with TRBJ1-4; TRBD1 agrees at 7 bases. The CDR3 length is 13 residues. Trimming at V came to 3 bases and at J to 6 bases, leaving 4 bases not matched to a gene. CDR1 and CDR2 from the germline V gene are DFQATT and SNEGSKA (reference sequence). CDR3 bases: TGCAGTGCTAGTACAGGGGCTTATGAAAAACTGTTTTTT. Amino acid sequence: CSASTGAYEKLFF.

The chain couples TRBV28 to TRBJ1-4, with 8 bases aligning to TRBD1. The CDR3 consists of 16 residues. Germline CDR1 is MDHEN and CDR2 is SYDVKM. The trim removed 6 bases at V and 7 bases at J, leaving 13 bases unmatched. CDR3 sequence: CASRQTGVELGEKLFF. The CDR3 DNA is TGTGCCAGCAGACAGACAGGGGTGGAACTAGGTGAAAAACTGTTTTTT.

This clone was observed a single time. The V gene is TRBV6-6, the J gene TRBJ1-5, with 7 bases that match TRBD1. With V trimmed by 5 bases and J by 1 base, 11 bases remained unmatched. Germline values: CDR1 MNHNY, CDR2 SVGAGI (reference sequence). This CDR3 region has 17 residues. The CDR3 DNA is TGTGCCAGCAGTCGAAGCCCCATGGGACAGAGCAATCAGCCCCAGCATTTT. Translating gives CASSRSPMGQSNQPQHF.

This chain links TRBV18 with TRBJ1-2; tentative D call: TRBD1 (6 bases). The germline V gene has CDR1 KGHSH and CDR2 LQKENI. Between the trimmed V and J ends, which lost 3 bases and 8 bases, there was a span of 19 bases. CDR3 length equals 15 residues. The DNA for the CDR3 is TGTGCCAGCTCACCGGTAACACAGGGCGTTAGGGGCTACACCTTC. This codes for CASSPVTQGVRGYTF.

In nucleotides, the CDR3 is TGCGCCAGCAGCCAAGATTGGAGCGTTCAGTTCTTC. This sequence encodes CASSQDWSVQFF. The chain uses TRBV4-1 and TRBJ2-1; D is undetermined. Per germline, CDR1 MGHRA and CDR2 YSYEKL. The CDR3 has 12 amino acids. Between the trimmed V and J ends, which lost 0 bases and 13 bases, there was a span of 10 bases.

This chain joins TRBV18 and TRBJ2-7, with 10 bases that match TRBD2. The CDR3 spans 16 residues. The germline V gene has CDR1 KGHSH and CDR2 LQKENI. The trim removed 8 bases at V and 0 bases at J, leaving 10 bases unmatched. The chain's CDR3 is CASLPSTSGTSYEQYF. CDR3 in DNA: TGTGCCAGCCTCCCCTCCACTAGCGGGACCTCCTACGAGCAGTACTTC. Filled out from reference TRBV18 and TRBJ2-7, the complete variable domain reads NAGVMQNPRHLVRRRGQEARLRCSPMKGHSHVYWYRQLPEEGLKFMVYLQKENIIDESGMPKERFSAEFPKEGPSILRIQQVVRGDSAAYFCASLPSTSGTSYEQYFGPGTRLTVT.

The chain recombines TRBV18 with TRBJ2-5, with 8 positions matching TRBD1. Germline values: CDR1 KGHSH, CDR2 LQKENI. The CDR3 sequence is 16 residues long. Trimming removed 3 bases from V and 6 bases from J; junction bases left unmatched: 12. CDR3 bases: TGTGCCAGCTCACCGGGACAGGCCGAAACAGGGAAGACCCAGTACTTC. It specifies CASSPGQAETGKTQYF.

The rearrangement joins TRBV28 to TRBJ2-6; maybe TRBD1 (6 bases). Germline CDR1 MDHEN, CDR2 SYDVKM. Between the trimmed V and J ends, which lost 5 bases and 5 bases, there was a span of 16 bases. The CDR3 is 16 amino acids. The CDR3 sequence: CASSLTQGRWANVLTF. In DNA, the CDR3 is TGTGCCAGCAGTCTAACCCAGGGGCGGTGGGCCAACGTCCTGACTTTC.

J is TRBJ2-7 and V is TRBV27, with 8 bases aligning to TRBD2. There are 14 residues in the CDR3. Unmatched junction bases numbered 15, after V lost 10 bases and J lost 7 bases. Germline loops: CDR1 MNHEY, CDR2 SMNVEV (reference sequence). As DNA, the CDR3 is TGTGCCACCACCCCGCTGGCGGGAGGTCAAGAGCAGTACTTC. As protein: CATTPLAGGQEQYF.

V is TRBV9 and J is TRBJ1-2, with D tentatively TRBD1 (5 bases). The CDR3 is made up of 16 amino acids. Looked up from germline, CDR1 is SGDLS and CDR2 is YYNGEE. The V end lost 0 bases, the J end lost 0 bases, and 12 bases lay between the germline ends. This CDR3 is CASSVAIGTANYGYTF. The CDR3 coding sequence is TGTGCCAGCAGCGTAGCTATCGGGACTGCTAACTATGGCTACACCTTC. Combining the CDR3 with reference TRBV9 and TRBJ1-2 gives the whole variable domain DSGVTQTPKHLITATGQRVTLRCSPRSGDLSVYWYQQSLDQGLQFLIQYYNGEERAKGNILERFSAQQFPDLHSELNLSSLELGDSALYFCASSVAIGTANYGYTFGSGTRLTVV.

The chain employs TRBV7-2 and TRBJ1-5; D gene unclear. This CDR3 contains 13 residues. The V and J ends lost 6 bases and 7 bases respectively, with 13 bases between them. The germline V gene encodes CDR1 SGHTA and CDR2 FQGNSA. CDR3 coding DNA: TGTGCCAGCAGACAAACTCGGGGACAGCCCCAGCATTTT. It codes for CASRQTRGQPQHF. The variable domain in full, completed from reference TRBV7-2 and TRBJ1-5, reads GAGVSQSPSNKVTEKGKDVELRCDPISGHTALYWYRQSLGQGLEFLIYFQGNSAPDKSGLPSDRFSAERTGGSVSTLTIQRTQQEDSAVYLCASRQTRGQPQHFGDGTRLSIL.

The rearrangement joins TRBV10-3 to TRBJ2-7, with TRBD1 matching 7 bases. The CDR3 consists of 17 residues. Per the germline V gene, CDR1 is ENHRY and CDR2 is SYGVKD. V trimming: 6 bases; J trimming: 2 bases; junction bases outside the gene matches: 16. CDR3 loop: CAIRRAKGTDPAYEQYF. The CDR3 nucleotides read TGTGCCATCAGGAGAGCAAAGGGGACAGACCCTGCCTACGAGCAGTACTTC.

This clone showed up just once. This chain connects TRBV30 to TRBJ1-6, with TRBD1 as a possible D gene (5 bases). Trimming removed 4 bases from V and 5 bases from J, with 6 bases in between. The CDR3 has 12 residues. The germline CDR1 and CDR2 sequences are GTSNPN and SVGIG (reference sequence). CDR3 sequence reads: CAWIRDNSPLHF. As DNA, the CDR3 is TGTGCCTGGATCAGGGATAATTCACCCCTCCACTTT.

In this sample, this clone turned up once. The chain carries TRBV28 and TRBJ2-7, with D tentatively TRBD2 (5 bases). The CDR3 runs 18 residues. Per germline, CDR1 MDHEN and CDR2 SYDVKM. The germline V and J ends were trimmed by 5 bases and 0 bases, with 23 bases remaining between them. The CDR3 is CASSPPIYLRVSSYEQYF. CDR3 coding DNA: TGTGCCAGCAGTCCGCCGATCTATTTGAGGGTAAGCTCCTACGAGCAGTACTTC. Full variable domain (rest looked up from reference TRBV28 and TRBJ2-7): DVKVTQSSRYLVKRTGEKVFLECVQDMDHENMFWYRQDPGLGLRLIYFSYDVKMKEKGDIPEGYSVSREKKERFSLILESASTNQTSMYLCASSPPIYLRVSSYEQYFGPGTRLTVT.

The chain employs TRBV24-1 and TRBJ1-2, with 8 positions matching TRBD1. The CDR3 is 15 amino acids. Trimming cost V 2 bases and J 7 bases; bases outside gene matches: 8. In germline, CDR1 is KGHDR, CDR2 SFDVKD. Written as DNA, the CDR3 is TGTGCCACCAGTGATTCAGGGGGCTCTCGGGGTGGCTACACCTTC. Amino acid sequence: CATSDSGGSRGGYTF.

V is TRBV28 and J is TRBJ2-7, with a tentative D call TRBD1 (5 bases). Germline-derived CDR1 and CDR2 are MDHEN and SYDVKM. Trimming stripped 9 bases from V and 9 bases from J, with 15 bases between. The CDR3 consists of 11 residues. For the CDR3, the DNA is TGTGCCAGTCAGGGTGTTTTAGGGCAGTACTTC. Translation gives CASQGVLGQYF. The whole variable domain, remainder taken from reference TRBV28 and TRBJ2-7, is DVKVTQSSRYLVKRTGEKVFLECVQDMDHENMFWYRQDPGLGLRLIYFSYDVKMKEKGDIPEGYSVSREKKERFSLILESASTNQTSMYLCASQGVLGQYFGPGTRLTVT.

CDR3: CASSLGGQNPGTEAFF. The CDR3 DNA follows: TGCGCCAGCAGCTTGGGGGGACAAAATCCGGGCACTGAAGCTTTCTTT. The J gene is TRBJ1-1, the V gene TRBV5-1, with TRBD1 as a possible D gene (6 bases). Trimming stripped 0 bases from V and 4 bases from J, with 16 bases between. CDR1 and CDR2 (germline): SGHRS, YFSETQ. The CDR3 length is 16 residues.